The following is a T cell receptor (beta chain) sequence with its context. Its antigen is unknown. This entry is derived from a study of T cell responses to AZD1222 COVID-19 vaccine. Study conclusions and caveats: Unmutated variant regions are reportedly the target of nearly half of TCRs that are spike-specific. Spike as a whole was targeted by vaccine-associated CD4 TCRs, dominant at 160-218 and 743-854. Only a handful of AZD1222 recipients, several in all, had baseline seropositivity.

The data were produced by immunoSEQ multiplex PCR, yet TCRdb's version contains in-frame clones alone and is incomplete. The sample has around 150,000 clones; more than 85% are singletons. Trimming left V 5 bases short and J 2 bases short, with 14 bases between. Germline-derived CDR1 and CDR2 are LNHDA and SQIVND (reference sequence). CDR3 length: 15 amino acids. Pooled samples include second doses given at about 4 or 12 weeks. The chain links TRBV19 to TRBJ2-3; TRBD1 is a possible D gene (6 bases). The receptor was derived from an adult who received the AZD1222 COVID-19 vaccine. The specimen comprised peripheral blood, sampled 28 days after the second AZD1222 dose. CDR3 in DNA: TGTGCCAGTAGTCTCGCCGGGACACACACAGATACGCAGTATTTT. Translating it yields CASSLAGTHTDTQYF.